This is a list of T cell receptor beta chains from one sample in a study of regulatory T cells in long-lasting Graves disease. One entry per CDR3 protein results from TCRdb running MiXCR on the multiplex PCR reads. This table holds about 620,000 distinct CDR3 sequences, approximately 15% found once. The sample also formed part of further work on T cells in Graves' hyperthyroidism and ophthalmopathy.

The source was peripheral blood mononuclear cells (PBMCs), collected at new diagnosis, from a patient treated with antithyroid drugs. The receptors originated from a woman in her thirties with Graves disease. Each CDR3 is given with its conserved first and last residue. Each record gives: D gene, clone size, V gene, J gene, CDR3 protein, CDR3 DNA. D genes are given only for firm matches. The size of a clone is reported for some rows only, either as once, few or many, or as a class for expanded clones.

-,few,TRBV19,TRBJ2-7,CASSTRTYEQYF,TGTGCCAGTAGTACCCGGACCTACGAGCAGTACTTC
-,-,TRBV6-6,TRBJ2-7,CASSYSAIWGAYEQYF,TGTGCCAGCAGTTACTCGGCCATCTGGGGGGCCTACGAGCAGTACTTC
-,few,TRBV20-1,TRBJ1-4,CSAPRWAGEGRGKLFF,TGCAGTGCCCCCAGGTGGGCGGGCGAAGGCCGGGGAAAACTGTTTTTT
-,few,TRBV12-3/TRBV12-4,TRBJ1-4,CASSFGLGADNEKLFF,TGTGCCAGCAGTTTCGGGCTGGGGGCTGATAATGAAAAACTGTTTTTT
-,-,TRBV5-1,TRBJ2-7,CTSSLASMPAYEQYF,TGCACCAGCAGCTTGGCCTCGATGCCAGCCTACGAGCAGTACTTC
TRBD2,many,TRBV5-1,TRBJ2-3,CASSSGLAGGGTDTQYF,TGCGCCAGCAGCTCCGGACTAGCGGGAGGGGGCACAGATACGCAGTATTTT
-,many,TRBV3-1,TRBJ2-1,CASSRGGSYNEQFF,TGTGCCAGCAGCCGGGGCGGTTCCTACAATGAGCAGTTCTTC
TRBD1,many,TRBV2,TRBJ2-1,CASRADRGPNNEQFF,TGTGCCAGCAGGGCAGACAGGGGACCGAACAATGAGCAGTTCTTC
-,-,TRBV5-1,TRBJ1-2,CASSSNIDRNYGYTF,TGCGCCAGCAGCTCAAATATCGACAGGAACTATGGCTACACCTTC
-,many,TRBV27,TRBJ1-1,CASSGRGAGSGPRNTEAFF,TGTGCCAGCAGTGGAAGGGGGGCAGGGTCGGGCCCGCGAAACACTGAAGCTTTCTTT
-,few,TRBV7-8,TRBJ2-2,CASSVTTNTGELFF,TGTGCCAGCAGCGTAACAACGAACACCGGGGAGCTGTTTTTT
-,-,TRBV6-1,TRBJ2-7,CASREEGSSYEQYF,TGTGCCAGCCGCGAAGAGGGGAGCTCCTACGAGCAGTACTTC
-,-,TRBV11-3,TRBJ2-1,CASSLNGEQFF,TGTGCCAGCAGCTTAAACGGGGAGCAGTTCTTC
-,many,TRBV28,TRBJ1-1,CASSFTLRTEAFF,TGTGCCAGCAGTTTTACGCTTCGGACTGAAGCTTTCTTT
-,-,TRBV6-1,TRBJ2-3,CASRSPDSFTDTRYF,TGTGCCAGCAGATCCCCGGACAGCTTCACAGATACGCGGTATTTT
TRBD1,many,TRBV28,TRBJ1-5,CASSVQGSNQPQHF,TGTGCCAGCAGCGTACAGGGGAGCAATCAGCCCCAGCATTTT
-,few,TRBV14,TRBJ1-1,CASSLTGQHMNTEAFF,TGTGCCAGCAGCCTCACGGGGCAACACATGAACACTGAAGCTTTCTTT
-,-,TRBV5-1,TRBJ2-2,CASSSPPPQGANTGELFF,TGCGCCAGCAGCTCCCCCCCCCCACAGGGCGCGAACACCGGGGAGCTGTTTTTT
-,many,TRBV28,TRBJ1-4,CASIGRVGEKLFF,TGTGCCAGCATAGGCAGGGTCGGCGAAAAACTGTTTTTT
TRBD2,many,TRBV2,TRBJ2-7,CARLKLAGVFEQYF,TGTGCCAGATTAAAACTAGCGGGAGTTTTCGAGCAGTACTTC
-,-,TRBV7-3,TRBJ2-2,CASSPMANTGELFF,TGTGCCAGCAGCCCGATGGCGAACACCGGGGAGCTGTTTTTT
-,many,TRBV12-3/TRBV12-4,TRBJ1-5,CASSFGASGSNQPQHF,TGTGCCAGCAGTTTCGGGGCTTCGGGATCCAATCAGCCCCAGCATTTT
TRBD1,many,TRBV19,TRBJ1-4,CASSTGQGVEKLFF,TGTGCCAGTAGTACCGGACAGGGGGTTGAAAAACTGTTTTTT
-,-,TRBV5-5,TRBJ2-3,CASSLGTSPRDTQYF,TGTGCCAGCAGCTTGGGGACCTCCCCCCGAGATACGCAGTATTTT
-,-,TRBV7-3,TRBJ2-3,CASSLIAADSTDTQYF,TGTGCCAGCAGCTTAATTGCAGCGGATAGCACAGATACGCAGTATTTT
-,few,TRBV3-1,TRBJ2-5,CASSRPGPQRSSQYF,TGTGCCAGCAGCCGCCCGGGACCCCAACGCTCTTCCCAGTACTTC
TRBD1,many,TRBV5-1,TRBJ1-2,CASSLDRANYGYTF,TGTGCCAGCAGCTTGGACAGGGCTAACTATGGCTACACCTTC
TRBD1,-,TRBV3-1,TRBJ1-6,CASSQDRGRINSPLHF,TGTGCCAGCAGCCAAGACAGGGGGCGAATTAATTCACCCCTCCACTTT
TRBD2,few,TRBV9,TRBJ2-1,CASSARGGGPHYEQFF,TGTGCCAGCAGCGCCCGGGGGGGAGGGCCCCATTATGAGCAGTTCTTC
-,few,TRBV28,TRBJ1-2,CASSLLDNYGYTF,TGTGCCAGCAGTTTACTGGATAACTATGGCTACACCTTC
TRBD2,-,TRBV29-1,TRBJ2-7,CSVEVSGGTYEQYF,TGCAGCGTTGAAGTGAGCGGGGGGACCTACGAGCAGTACTTC
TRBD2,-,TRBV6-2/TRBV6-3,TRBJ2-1,CAGGAGPYNEQFF,TGTGCCGGAGGAGCGGGACCTTACAATGAGCAGTTCTTC
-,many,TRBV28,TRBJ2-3,CASRSGVVNTQYF,TGTGCCAGCAGATCTGGGGTGGTGAATACGCAGTATTTT
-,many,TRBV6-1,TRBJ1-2,CASSTTTDYGYTF,TGTGCCAGCAGTACAACGACAGACTATGGCTACACCTTC
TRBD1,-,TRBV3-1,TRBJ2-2,CASRRQGSNTGELFF,TGTGCCAGCAGAAGACAGGGATCGAACACCGGGGAGCTGTTTTTT
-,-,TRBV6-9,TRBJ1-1,CASSSTERKGRANTEAFF,TGTGCCAGCAGTTCAACAGAAAGAAAGGGACGGGCGAACACTGAAGCTTTCTTT
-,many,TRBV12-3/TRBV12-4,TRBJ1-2,CASSSGQAGYGYTF,TGTGCCAGCAGTTCCGGGCAGGCCGGCTATGGCTACACCTTC
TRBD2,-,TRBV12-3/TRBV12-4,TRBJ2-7,CASSFGASGRDEQYF,TGTGCCAGCAGTTTTGGGGCTAGCGGGAGGGACGAGCAGTACTTC
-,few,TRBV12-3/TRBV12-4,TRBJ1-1,CASSLQGRSTEAFF,TGTGCCAGCAGTTTACAGGGTCGGAGTACTGAAGCTTTCTTT
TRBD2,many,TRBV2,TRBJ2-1,CASRNGLAGASYNEQFF,TGTGCCAGCAGAAATGGACTAGCGGGGGCCTCCTACAATGAGCAGTTCTTC
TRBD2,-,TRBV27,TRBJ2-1,CASSLSSGTSYNEQFF,TGTGCCAGCAGTTTATCCAGCGGGACCTCCTACAATGAGCAGTTCTTC
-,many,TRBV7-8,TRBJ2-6,CASSITGFGANVLTF,TGTGCCAGCAGCATAACAGGTTTTGGGGCCAACGTCCTGACTTTC
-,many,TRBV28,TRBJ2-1,CASTEGGRTPYNEQFF,TGTGCCAGCACCGAAGGGGGTCGGACACCCTACAATGAGCAGTTCTTC
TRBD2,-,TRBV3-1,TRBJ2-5,CASSRGLAEILVGETQYF,TGTGCCAGCAGCCGTGGACTAGCGGAAATCCTGGTAGGAGAGACCCAGTACTTC
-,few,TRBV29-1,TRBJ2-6,CSVGGSSGANVLTF,TGCAGCGTTGGAGGGAGCTCTGGGGCCAACGTCCTGACTTTC
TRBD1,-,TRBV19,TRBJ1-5,CAARDRLGQPQHF,TGTGCCGCCCGGGACAGGTTAGGTCAGCCCCAGCATTTT
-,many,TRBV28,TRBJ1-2,CASNPTGHPTNTF,TGTGCCAGCAACCCGACCGGACACCCCACGAACACCTTC
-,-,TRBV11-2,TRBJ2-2,CASSLDPQGRELFF,TGTGCCAGCAGCTTAGATCCGCAGGGAAGGGAGCTGTTTTTT
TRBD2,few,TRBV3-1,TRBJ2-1,CASSQVRGLAGVNNEQFF,TGTGCCAGCAGCCAAGTCCGGGGACTAGCGGGAGTGAACAATGAGCAGTTCTTC
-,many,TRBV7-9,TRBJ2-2,CASSLAAVELFF,TGTGCCAGCAGCTTAGCCGCGGTGGAGCTGTTTTTT
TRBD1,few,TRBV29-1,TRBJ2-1,CSVGQGSEQFF,TGCAGCGTCGGACAGGGAAGTGAGCAGTTCTTC
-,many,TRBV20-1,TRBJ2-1,CSADGAEQFF,TGCAGTGCCGATGGTGCTGAGCAGTTCTTC
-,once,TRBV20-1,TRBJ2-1,CSARESWSAYNEQFF,TGCAGTGCTAGAGAGTCATGGTCGGCTTACAATGAGCAGTTCTTC
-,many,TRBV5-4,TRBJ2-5,CASSLGGLGLETQYF,TGTGCCAGCAGCTTGGGCGGTTTGGGCCTAGAGACCCAGTACTTC
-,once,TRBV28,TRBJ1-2,CASSLWPTYGYGYTF,TGTGCCAGCAGTTTATGGCCCACGTACGGCTATGGCTACACCTTC
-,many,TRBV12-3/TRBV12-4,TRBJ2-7,CASSPGVGNEQYF,TGTGCCAGCAGCCCCGGGGTAGGGAACGAGCAGTACTTC